The 3 T cell receptor beta chains below were found in one sample sequenced in a study of blood T cell repertoires in COVID-19. TCRdb's copy holds only in-frame clones and misses some; the assay was immunoSEQ multiplex PCR. Of 250,000 to 350,000 clones listed, around 87% are singletons. The specimen was peripheral blood. The receptors were sampled from a woman in her 50s with active or convalescent COVID-19.

The chain links TRBV6-5 to TRBJ1-3; tentatively, D is TRBD1 (5 bases). Per germline, CDR1 MNHEY and CDR2 SVGAGI. The CDR3 runs to 14 residues. Trimming stripped 8 bases from V and 5 bases from J, with 16 bases between. DNA of the CDR3: TGTGCCAGCCCAAATAGGGGAGGACGAAACACCATATATTTT. It specifies CASPNRGGRNTIYF.

This chain joins TRBV19 and TRBJ1-5, with D unclear. Trimming removed 3 bases at V and 1 base at J, with 7 bases between. The CDR3 totals 14 residues. Germline V lookup: CDR1 LNHDA, CDR2 SQIVND (reference sequence). CDR3 coding DNA: TGTGCCAGTAGTATTAGGAGAAGCAATCAGCCCCAGCATTTT. This encodes CASSIRRSNQPQHF.

The chain couples TRBV5-5 to TRBJ1-3; D is uncertain. Germline lookup yields CDR1 SGHKS and CDR2 YYEKEE (reference sequence). This CDR3 region has 17 residues. V lost 1 base to trimming and J lost 0 bases, with 14 bases between them. CDR3 DNA sequence: TGTGCCAGCAGCTTGTGGGCAGGCATCCTCTCTGGAAACACCATATATTTT. Amino acids: CASSLWAGILSGNTIYF.